The present entry profiles one T cell receptor beta chain with its context. What it binds is not known. CDR3 length: 13 residues. Germline V gives CDR1 DFQATT, CDR2 SNEGSKA (reference sequence). Trimming removed 5 bases from V and 5 bases from J, with 14 bases in between. The sample comes from a study of type 1 regulatory T cells. Study-level information: This in vitro CD4 product, T-allo10, is enriched for Tr1 cells and alloantigen-specific. Study results and caveats: Tr1 cells had a more restricted TCR repertoire than non-Tr1 cells.

TCRdb independently ran MiXCR on the reads; one entry per CDR3 protein. Found here are 68,000 or so distinct CDR3 sequences, more than 45% of them singletons; the top ten hold more than 2%. This TCR derives from a human donor in good health. The chain recombines TRBV20-1 with TRBJ2-3; tentative D call: TRBD2 (5 bases). Sequencing was carried out using cultured non-Tr1 T cells, either the whole culture or a sorted T cell fraction (not recorded which). The CDR3 sequence: CSARSGMGDTQYF. The CDR3 DNA is TGCAGTGCTCGTTCGGGGATGGGAGATACGCAGTATTTT.